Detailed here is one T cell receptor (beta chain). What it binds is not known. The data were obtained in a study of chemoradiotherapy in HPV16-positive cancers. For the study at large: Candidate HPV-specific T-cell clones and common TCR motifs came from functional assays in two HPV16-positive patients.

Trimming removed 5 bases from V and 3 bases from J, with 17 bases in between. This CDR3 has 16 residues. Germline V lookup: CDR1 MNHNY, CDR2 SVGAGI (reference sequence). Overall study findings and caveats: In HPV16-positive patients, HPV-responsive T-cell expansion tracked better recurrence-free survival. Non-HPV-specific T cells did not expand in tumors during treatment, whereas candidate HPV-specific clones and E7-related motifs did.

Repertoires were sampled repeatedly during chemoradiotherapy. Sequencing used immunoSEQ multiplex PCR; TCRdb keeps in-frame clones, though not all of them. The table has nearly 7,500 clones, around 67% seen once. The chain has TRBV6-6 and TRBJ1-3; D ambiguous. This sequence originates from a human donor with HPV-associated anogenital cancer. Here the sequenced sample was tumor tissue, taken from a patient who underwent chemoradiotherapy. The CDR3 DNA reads TGTGCCAGCAGTCCGACCTCCCCCGGCGATGGAAACACCATATATTTT. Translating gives CASSPTSPGDGNTIYF.